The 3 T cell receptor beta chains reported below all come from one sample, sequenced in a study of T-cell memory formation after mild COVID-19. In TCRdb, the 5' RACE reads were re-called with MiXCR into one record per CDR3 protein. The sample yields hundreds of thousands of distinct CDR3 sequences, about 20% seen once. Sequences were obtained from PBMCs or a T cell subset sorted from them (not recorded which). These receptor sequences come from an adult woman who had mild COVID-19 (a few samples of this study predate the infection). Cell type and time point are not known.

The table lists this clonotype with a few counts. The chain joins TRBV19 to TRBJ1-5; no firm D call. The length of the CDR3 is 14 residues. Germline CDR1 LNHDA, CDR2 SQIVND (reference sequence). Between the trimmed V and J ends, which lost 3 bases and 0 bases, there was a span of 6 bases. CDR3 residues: CASSIFDSNQPQHF. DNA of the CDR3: TGTGCCAGTAGTATCTTTGATAGCAATCAGCCCCAGCATTTT.

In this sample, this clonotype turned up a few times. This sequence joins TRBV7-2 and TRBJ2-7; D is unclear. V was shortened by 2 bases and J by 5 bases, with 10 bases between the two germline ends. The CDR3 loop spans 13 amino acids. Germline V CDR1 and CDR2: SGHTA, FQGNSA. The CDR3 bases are TGTGCCAGCAGCTTAATTTCCGGAGACGAGCAGTACTTC. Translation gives CASSLISGDEQYF.

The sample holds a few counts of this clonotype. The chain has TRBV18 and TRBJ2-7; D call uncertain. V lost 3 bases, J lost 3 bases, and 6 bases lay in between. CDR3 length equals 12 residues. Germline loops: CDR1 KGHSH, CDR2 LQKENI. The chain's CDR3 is CASSPSFYEQYF. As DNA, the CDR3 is TGTGCCAGCTCACCGTCTTTCTACGAGCAGTACTTC.